This entry describes one TCR beta chain. The repertoire was sequenced with immunoSEQ multiplex PCR; TCRdb's copy has only in-frame clones and lacks some. The sample lists fewer than 95,000 clones; 90% to 95% were seen once. This CDR3 has 14 residues. The ends were cut back, 3 bases at V and 4 bases at J, with 11 bases in the middle. CDR1 is SGHTS, CDR2 YDEGEE, per germline. This entry comes from a study of control samples from healthy donors and cancer patients. The source material was blood. The genes are TRBV5-8 and TRBJ2-1; TRBD1 is a possible D gene (7 bases). This receptor was obtained from a man younger than 45 in good health. The CDR3 protein is CASSWRDSYNEQFF. DNA of the CDR3: TGTGCCAGCAGCTGGAGGGACAGTTACAATGAGCAGTTCTTC.